Listed below are T cell receptor beta chains from one sample, sequenced in a study of T cells in Graves' hyperthyroidism and ophthalmopathy. TCRdb independently ran MiXCR on the multiplex PCR reads; one entry per CDR3 protein. The table records 160,000 or so distinct CDR3 sequences, about a tenth of them present only once. Sequenced: blood. The receptors here all came from a young woman with Graves' hyperthyroidism that later progressed to Graves' ophthalmopathy. Both conserved end residues are trimmed from each CDR3.

V	J	CDR3
TRBV12-3/TRBV12-4	TRBJ2-3	ASSLSASGGLSQY
TRBV20-1	TRBJ2-2	SASGDIHVNTGELF
TRBV18	TRBJ2-7	ASSPQGKEVYEQY
TRBV9	TRBJ1-5	ASSVGPADQPQH
TRBV6-1	TRBJ1-5	ASSLSGDQPQH
TRBV12-5	TRBJ1-1	ASGLTTNTEAF
TRBV7-9	TRBJ1-3	ASSLGGNTIY
TRBV12-3/TRBV12-4	TRBJ2-1	ASSLPFGKISYNEQF
TRBV24-1	TRBJ2-1	ATSSRRAYNEQF
TRBV6-2/TRBV6-3	TRBJ2-3	ASSYSNRGATDTQY
TRBV6-1	TRBJ2-6	ASISGSGANVLT
TRBV6-1	TRBJ2-1	ASRRVALGYEQF
TRBV7-7	TRBJ2-5	ASSLISERHVQETQY
TRBV29-1	TRBJ1-1	SVVGGPPEAF
TRBV5-1	TRBJ1-1	ASSSLGQGPEAF
TRBV5-6	TRBJ1-1	ASTPGQMNTEAF
TRBV19	TRBJ1-3	ASSIWDRAGNTIY
TRBV6-1	TRBJ2-3	ASSEASGGFRDTQY
TRBV9	TRBJ2-1	ASSSPVGLAGGSSYNEQF
TRBV28	TRBJ2-1	ASRKLAGGHNEQF
TRBV24-1	TRBJ2-1	ATSRTSGGHYNEQF
TRBV6-2/TRBV6-3	TRBJ2-3	ASSYSRSRGGRDTQY
TRBV7-2	TRBJ2-5	ASSTKRGGGETQY
TRBV20-1	TRBJ2-2	SAQRESNTGELF
TRBV19	TRBJ1-1	ASSPSTGVTEAF
TRBV10-1	TRBJ1-5	ASRKEKLRGQPQH
TRBV20-1	TRBJ2-3	SARRLAGQYTDTQY
TRBV6-1	TRBJ2-7	ASSTQGSHEQY
TRBV30	TRBJ1-4	AWSGGSIGEKLF
TRBV6-1	TRBJ2-5	ASSEGAGLETQY
TRBV2	TRBJ2-3	ARRRDRVTDTQY
TRBV2	TRBJ2-5	ASSLEGRGETQY
TRBV6-1	TRBJ1-6	ASNSYRDRHDSPLH
TRBV12-3/TRBV12-4	TRBJ1-5	ASSFRGAWDQPQH
TRBV20-1	TRBJ2-5	SAPPGRGDQETQY
TRBV29-1	TRBJ2-1	SVEPTGGLSYNEQF
TRBV20-1	TRBJ2-4	SASPPVTIAKNIQY
TRBV30	TRBJ2-5	AWSGVGETQY
TRBV30	TRBJ1-1	AWKTRTTEAF